Listed below are T cell receptor beta chains from one sample, sequenced in a study of T cells in Graves' hyperthyroidism and ophthalmopathy. Each CDR3 protein is one row after TCRdb ran MiXCR on the multiplex PCR reads. The data hold 600,000 or so distinct CDR3 sequences, with about 14% observed a single time. What was sequenced was blood. The origin of the receptors is a woman aged 50 to 65 with Graves' ophthalmopathy. The CDR3 runs from the conserved cysteine through the conserved F or W. D genes are given only for firm matches. Expanded clones are given a class, and other clones once, few, many or no size at all.

TRBJ2-7,TRBV10-3,many,15,TRBD1,TGTGCCATCAGAGTCGGGGACAGGGAAACCTACGAGCAGTACTTC,CAIRVGDRETYEQYF
TRBJ2-1,TRBV10-3,many,15,NA,TGTGCCATCAGTGCGGCAGACAACTCCTACAATGAGCAGTTCTTC,CAISAADNSYNEQFF
TRBJ2-6,TRBV10-3,few,17,TRBD1,TGTGCCATCAGTGACAGGGGGAATCCGTGGGGGGCCAACGTCCTGACTTTC,CAISDRGNPWGANVLTF
TRBJ1-6,TRBV5-6,NA,14,NA,TGTGCCAGCAGCCCCGGGGGGGGTTACTCACCCCTCCACTTT,CASSPGGGYSPLHF
TRBJ2-3,TRBV24-1,NA,12,NA,TGTGCCACCAGTGATTTGAGGGACACGCAGTATTTT,CATSDLRDTQYF
TRBJ2-1,TRBV20-1,many,14,TRBD2,TGCAGTGCTATGACGGGAGGGAAGGGCGATGAGCAGTTCTTC,CSAMTGGKGDEQFF
TRBJ2-7,TRBV29-1,many,14,TRBD1,TGCAGCGTCGAGACAGGGGGCGGCTCCTACGAGCAGTACTTC,CSVETGGGSYEQYF
TRBJ2-7,TRBV4-2,many,15,NA,TGTGCCAGCAGCCAAGTGACTGGGGGTCCTCAGGAGCAGTACTTC,CASSQVTGGPQEQYF
TRBJ2-5,TRBV29-1,many,13,NA,TGCAGCGTTGATCGCCACGCCAAAGAGACCCAGTACTTC,CSVDRHAKETQYF
TRBJ1-1,TRBV7-8,many,14,NA,TGTGCCAGCAGCTTAGGGGTGGGGGTAACTGAAGCTTTCTTT,CASSLGVGVTEAFF
TRBJ2-3,TRBV6-5,NA,19,TRBD2,TGTGCCAGCAGTTACTCGGGACTAGCGGGAATTTCTGGCACAGATACGCAGTATTTT,CASSYSGLAGISGTDTQYF
TRBJ1-1,TRBV20-1,many,14,NA,TGCAGTGCTAGAGTAGGTGGGGCGGCCACTGAAGCTTTCTTT,CSARVGGAATEAFF
TRBJ1-1,TRBV18,NA,15,NA,TGTGCCAGCTCACCATCCCAGGGTTTCGGACAGGAAGCTTTCTTT,CASSPSQGFGQEAFF
TRBJ1-5,TRBV18,many,14,NA,TGTGCCAGCTCACCAATCGGCGAGAATCAGCCCCAGCATTTT,CASSPIGENQPQHF
TRBJ2-3,TRBV12-3/TRBV12-4,many,15,NA,TGTGCCAGCAGCCTAATCGACAGCGCCACAGATACGCAGTATTTT,CASSLIDSATDTQYF
TRBJ1-2,TRBV19,many,14,TRBD1,TGTGCCAGTAAGCTGGGACAGGTTGACTATGGCTACACCTTC,CASKLGQVDYGYTF
TRBJ2-1,TRBV5-6,NA,13,NA,TGTGCCAGCACCCAGTCTAACTACAATGAGCAGTTCTTC,CASTQSNYNEQFF
TRBJ1-5,TRBV6-5,many,19,TRBD1,TGTGCCAGCAGTACGACCGGGACAGGGGGCGCGAGGTCCAATCAGCCCCAGCATTTT,CASSTTGTGGARSNQPQHF
TRBJ2-5,TRBV7-3,NA,14,TRBD1,TGTGCCAGCAGCCCCCGGGACAGGAGTGAGACCCAGTACTTC,CASSPRDRSETQYF
TRBJ1-1,TRBV30,many,13,NA,TGTGCCTGGAGTCCGGGACAGAACACTGAAGCTTTCTTT,CAWSPGQNTEAFF
TRBJ2-7,TRBV9,NA,15,TRBD2,TGTGCCAGCAGCGTTGCGGGAGGGCCGATGGACGAGCAGTACTTC,CASSVAGGPMDEQYF
TRBJ2-1,TRBV19,NA,15,NA,TGTGCCAGTAGTAAAACCGGGCGGGGCTACAATGAGCAGTTCTTC,CASSKTGRGYNEQFF
TRBJ1-5,TRBV19,NA,15,TRBD1,TGTGCCAGTAGTATCCGGGACAGGGTAATTCAGCCCCAGCATTTT,CASSIRDRVIQPQHF
TRBJ1-1,TRBV2,many,11,NA,TGTGCCAGCAGTGAATTGTGGGGAGCTTTCTTT,CASSELWGAFF
TRBJ2-6,TRBV19,NA,18,TRBD2,TGTGCCAGTACGGGGCTAGCGGGCGCCCACTCTGGGGCCAACGTCCTGACTTTC,CASTGLAGAHSGANVLTF
TRBJ1-5,TRBV27,NA,14,NA,TGTGCCAGCAGTTTATCCGGGGGTTATCAGCCCCAGCATTTT,CASSLSGGYQPQHF
TRBJ1-6,TRBV19,NA,13,TRBD1,TGTGCCAGTACCGGTGCAGGGGGTTCACCCCTCCACTTT,CASTGAGGSPLHF
TRBJ2-3,TRBV27,few,17,TRBD1,TGTGCCAGCAGTTTGACCCCGGGACAGGGCTACACAGATACGCAGTATTTT,CASSLTPGQGYTDTQYF
TRBJ2-7,TRBV9,few,15,NA,TGTGCCAGCAGCGTAGACTCGGGAAGGGCCTACGAGCAGTACTTC,CASSVDSGRAYEQYF
TRBJ1-4,TRBV30,many,13,NA,TGTGCCGCTAACAGGCGTTTAGGGGAAAAACTGTTTTTT,CAANRRLGEKLFF
TRBJ2-7,TRBV20-1,many,15,TRBD1,TGCAGTGCTAGAACCGGGACAGGGGGTCCCTACGAGCAGTACTTC,CSARTGTGGPYEQYF
TRBJ2-3,TRBV12-3/TRBV12-4,many,15,NA,TGTGCCAGCAGTTTAGGCGGGATTGACACAGATACGCAGTATTTT,CASSLGGIDTDTQYF
TRBJ1-3,TRBV7-6,few,16,NA,TGTGCCAGCAGCTTAGGTGCAGGAGTATCTGGAAACACCATATATTTT,CASSLGAGVSGNTIYF
TRBJ1-2,TRBV4-2,few,16,NA,TGTGCCAGCAGCCATGCATTACGGGGCCCGAAACGAGGCTACACCTTC,CASSHALRGPKRGYTF
TRBJ2-1,TRBV5-1,many,15,TRBD1,TGCGCCAGCAGCCTCCGGGACAGGGGGCTCTATGAGCAGTTCTTC,CASSLRDRGLYEQFF
TRBJ2-2,TRBV6-1,NA,19,TRBD1,TGTGCCAGCAGTAACCGGTTCGGGACAGGGGGAGTCAGGGCCGGGGAGCTGTTTTTT,CASSNRFGTGGVRAGELFF
TRBJ2-2,TRBV11-3,once,17,NA,TGCGCCAGCAGCCAAAGTATTTTGCCGGGGGCTTCCGGGGAGCTGTTTTTT,CASSQSILPGASGELFF
TRBJ2-1,TRBV12-3/TRBV12-4,many,22,TRBD2,TGTGCCAGCAGTTTAGGGTTAGCGGGAGGGCCGACGGTTTTTTACTCCTACAATGAGCAGTTCTTC,CASSLGLAGGPTVFYSYNEQFF
TRBJ2-1,TRBV4-3,many,18,TRBD2,TGCGCCAGCAGCCAAGATATGAGAACTAGCGGGAAGACGGGTGAGCAGTTCTTC,CASSQDMRTSGKTGEQFF
TRBJ2-3,TRBV20-1,many,15,TRBD2,TGCAGTGCTAGATCCTTAGCGGGAGATTCAGATACGCAGTATTTT,CSARSLAGDSDTQYF
TRBJ2-1,TRBV27,few,15,NA,TGTGCCAGCAGTTCTGTACTGACCCCGTACAATGAGCAGTTCTTC,CASSSVLTPYNEQFF
TRBJ2-2,TRBV24-1,NA,18,TRBD2,TGTGCCACCAGTCCACTAGCGGGAGGGCCAATTAACACCGGGGAGCTGTTTTTT,CATSPLAGGPINTGELFF
TRBJ2-1,TRBV3-1,NA,16,NA,TGTGCCAGCAGCCAAGAGTTGGTCATGGTGAGGGATGAGCAGTTCTTC,CASSQELVMVRDEQFF
TRBJ2-6,TRBV4-3,NA,17,TRBD2,TGCGCCAGCAGCCAAGGGACTAGCGGCTCTGGGGCCAACGTCCTGACTTTC,CASSQGTSGSGANVLTF
TRBJ2-7,TRBV29-1,many,14,TRBD2,TGCAGCGTTCTAACTAGCGGGGTCTCCTACGAGCAGTACTTC,CSVLTSGVSYEQYF
TRBJ1-1,TRBV5-1,many,15,TRBD1,TGCGCCAGCAGCTCCCAGACAGGGGTGAACACTGAAGCTTTCTTT,CASSSQTGVNTEAFF
TRBJ1-1,TRBV18,many,15,NA,TGTGCCAGCTTGGACACCCTTGGGGCGAACACTGAAGCTTTCTTT,CASLDTLGANTEAFF
TRBJ2-7,TRBV5-1,NA,14,NA,TGCGCCAGCAGCTTGGTCAGAGGGGGCTACGAGCAGTACTTC,CASSLVRGGYEQYF